The 21 T cell receptor beta chains below were found in one sample sequenced in a study of T cells in Graves' hyperthyroidism and ophthalmopathy. Template material for amplifying TCR beta CDR3 regions consisted of RNA transcripts. TCR CDR3 underwent first-round RT-PCR with the HTBI primer set. TCRdb passed the multiplex PCR reads through MiXCR, listing each CDR3 protein once. The sample consists of about 840,000 distinct CDR3 sequences, 35% to 40% of them appearing once. Source material: blood. These receptors were obtained from a man aged 18 to 35 with Graves' hyperthyroidism.

Notes on this clonotype: Compared with germline, one end of the junction differs, possibly owing to a read error. J is TRBJ2-7 and V is TRBV10-2; D possibly corresponds to TRBD2 (5 bases). The CDR3 has 16 residues. Germline lookup yields CDR1 WSHSY and CDR2 SAAADI. CDR3: CASSRRWAGVSYEQYF. The CDR3 DNA sequence: TGTGCCAGCAGCCGTCGGTGGGCGGGTGTCTCCTACGAGCAGTACTTC.

In regard to this clonotype: In this CDR3 the conserved last residue, phenylalanine or tryptophan, is missing, so a read error is likely. The rearrangement links TRBV29-1 to TRBJ1-2; 8 bases are a match to TRBD1. Germline CDR1 SQVTM, CDR2 ANQGSEA. CDR3 length equals 17 residues. J was trimmed by 8 bases and V by 1 base; bases with no gene match: 18. CDR3 sequence (DNA): TGCAGCGTTGAAGGGATTCAGGGCAGGGGGCCTCTGGAGGGCTACACCCTC. Protein: CSVEGIQGRGPLEGYTL.

A note on this clonotype: This sequence may be a read error, since a much larger clone differs from it by one base. The chain uses TRBV29-1 and TRBJ2-6; no reliable D call. Germline assignment: CDR1 SQVTM and CDR2 ANQGSEA. This CDR3 comprises 14 residues. V was pared by 3 bases and J by 5 bases, with 11 bases between. The CDR3 is CSVEGNTRANVLTF. CDR3 DNA sequence: TGCAGCGTTGAGGGGAATACTCGGGCCAACGTCCTGACTTTC.

The chain recombines TRBV6-4 with TRBJ2-2; the D gene is possibly TRBD1 (6 bases). V was pared by 5 bases and J by 2 bases, with 18 bases between. In germline, CDR1 is MRHNA, CDR2 SNTAGT. The CDR3 consists of 17 residues. CDR3 sequence reads: CASSLPWTALNTGELFF. The CDR3 DNA sequence: TGTGCCAGCAGTCTCCCTTGGACAGCCCTAAACACCGGGGAGCTGTTTTTT.

Turning to this clonotype: Possible read error: a much larger clone is one base away. The rearrangement joins TRBV7-1 to TRBJ1-2; TRBD1 matches at 7 bases. TRBV7-1 is known as an ORF, though its function is uncertain. V gave up 6 bases and J gave up 6 bases; unmatched junction bases: 4. The CDR3 consists of 12 residues. CDR3 nucleotides: TGTGCCAGCAGTCAGACAGGGAATGGCTACACCTTC. Encoded protein: CASSQTGNGYTF.

The chain recombines TRBV9 with TRBJ1-1; 12 bases align to TRBD1. The CDR3 consists of 14 residues. Germline V gene sequence: CDR1 SGDLS, CDR2 YYNGEE. J was trimmed by 7 bases and V by 4 bases; bases with no gene match: 5. The CDR3 DNA follows: TGTGCCAGCAGCCCCCGGGACAGGGGGCTTGAAGCTTTCTTT. Translated: CASSPRDRGLEAFF.

This clonotype was seen more than once but under ten times. The chain employs TRBV6-6 and TRBJ1-2; D perhaps matches TRBD1 (6 bases). In germline, CDR1 is MNHNY, CDR2 SVGAGI (reference sequence). The CDR3 loop spans 11 amino acids. Trimming cost V 7 bases and J 10 bases, with 13 bases left between them. The CDR3 loop reads CASKQGILYTF. DNA of the CDR3: TGTGCCAGCAAGCAGGGGATCCTCTACACCTTC.

Many counts were recorded for this clonotype. The gene calls are TRBV6-5 and TRBJ1-5; 9 bases map to TRBD1. The junction had 6 bases not matched to a gene; V was cut back by 9 bases and J by 6 bases. Per germline, CDR1 MNHEY and CDR2 SVGAGI. This CDR3 is 13 amino acids long. In DNA form, the CDR3 reads TGTGCCAGTGCCCGGGACAGGGTTCAGCCCCAGCATTTT. Protein sequence: CASARDRVQPQHF.

In this sample, this clonotype turned up a few times. This sequence joins TRBV6-2 or TRBV6-3 and TRBJ1-4, with a weak D call TRBD1 (5 bases). V gave up 0 bases and J gave up 6 bases, with 11 bases separating them. The CDR3 contains 15 residues. Germline CDR1 and CDR2: MNHEY and SVGEGT. The CDR3 spells CASSYSRTSDEKLFF. In nucleotides, the CDR3 is TGTGCCAGCAGTTACTCGAGGACATCGGATGAAAAACTGTTTTTT.

The CDR3, as DNA: TGTGCCAGCAGCTTCTCAGGGGGCAGGAGGCCCCTCGAGCAGTACTTC. Encoded protein: CASSFSGGRRPLEQYF. The rearrangement links TRBV7-3 to TRBJ2-7; 8 bases fit TRBD1. V trimming: 3 bases; J trimming: 6 bases; junction bases outside the gene matches: 13. This CDR3 is 16 amino acids long. Germline V lookup: CDR1 SGHTA, CDR2 FQGTGA.

This clonotype was observed many times. The chain uses TRBV2 and TRBJ1-1; D is undetermined. Germline CDR1 reads SNHLY; CDR2 reads FYNNEI. CDR3 size: 13 residues. V dropped 7 bases and J dropped 2 bases, with 11 bases sitting between them. The CDR3 DNA sequence: TGTGCCAGCACCCCAGACGGCAACACTGAAGCTTTCTTT. This encodes CASTPDGNTEAFF. The full variable domain, with the rest looked up from reference TRBV2 and TRBJ1-1, is EPEVTQTPSHQVTQMGQEVILRCVPISNHLYFYWYRQILGQKVEFLVSFYNNEISEKSEIFDDQFSVERPDGSNFTLKIRSTKLEDSAMYFCASTPDGNTEAFFGQGTRLTVV.

This clonotype appeared many times. The rearrangement links TRBV29-1 to TRBJ2-7, with TRBD1 matching 10 bases. The germline CDR1 and CDR2 sequences are SQVTM and ANQGSEA. Trimming removed 4 bases from V and 4 bases from J; junction bases left unmatched: 4. The CDR3 is 13 amino acids. CDR3 in amino acids: CSVADRGLYEQYF. The DNA for the CDR3 is TGCAGCGTTGCAGACAGGGGGCTGTACGAGCAGTACTTC.

As for this clonotype: This sequence may be a read error, since a much larger clone differs from it by one base. The V and J genes are TRBV7-2 and TRBJ1-6; D gene ambiguous. The V and J ends lost 5 bases and 10 bases respectively, with 21 bases between them. CDR3 size: 16 residues. Germline loops: CDR1 SGHTA, CDR2 FQGNSA. CDR3 protein: CASSPAGQVIWSPLHF. The CDR3 nucleotides read TGTGCCAGCAGCCCAGCTGGGCAGGTTATTTGGTCACCCCTCCACTTT.

The V call is TRBV25-1, the J call TRBJ1-1, with TRBD1 identical over 7 bases. Germline-derived CDR1 and CDR2 are MGHDK and SYGVNS. This CDR3 region has 15 residues. V shed 8 bases and J 5 bases; nucleotides not matched to a gene: 14. The CDR3 sequence is CASVGRQGVGTEAFF. In nucleotides, the CDR3 is TGTGCCAGCGTTGGGCGACAGGGAGTGGGGACTGAAGCTTTCTTT.

This clonotype was observed a few times. The CDR3 DNA is TGTGCCACCGCGGGGGAAAATGATAGCAATCAGCCCCAGCATTTT. It is translated as CATAGENDSNQPQHF. This chain joins TRBV2 and TRBJ1-5; D is possibly TRBD1 (5 bases). Germline CDR1 and CDR2: SNHLY and FYNNEI. CDR3 length equals 15 residues. Trimming stripped 10 bases from V and 0 bases from J, with 16 bases between.

CDR3 region: CASSHTQGAPEAFF. CDR3 nucleotide sequence: TGCGCCAGCAGCCACACACAGGGGGCACCTGAAGCTTTCTTT. V is TRBV4-1 and J is TRBJ1-1; 9 bases agree with TRBD1. The CDR3 runs 14 residues. CDR1 is MGHRA, CDR2 YSYEKL, per germline. The ends lost 3 bases at V and 6 bases at J; junction bases unmatched: 5.

Details on this clonotype: A read error may produce the germline difference seen at one junction end. The V gene is TRBV20-1, the J gene TRBJ2-6, with D unresolved. CDR1 and CDR2 from the germline V gene are DFQATT and SNEGSKA (reference sequence). The CDR3 extends over 13 amino acids. The CDR3 DNA reads TGCGGTGCTCCCGACTCTGGGGCCAACGTCCTGACTTTC. It yields the protein CGAPDSGANVLTF.

The V call is TRBV29-1, the J call TRBJ1-1; tentatively, D is TRBD1 (5 bases). The V gene lost 0 bases and the J gene lost 4 bases, with 9 bases spanning the gap. Germline V gives CDR1 SQVTM, CDR2 ANQGSEA. This CDR3 comprises 13 residues. In DNA, the CDR3 is TGCAGCGTTGAAGATACAAGGGGCACTGAAGCTTTCTTT. Translating it yields CSVEDTRGTEAFF.

J is TRBJ2-5 and V is TRBV10-3; 11 bases fit TRBD2. The CDR3 has 15 residues. Germline lookup yields CDR1 ENHRY and CDR2 SYGVKD. V lost 4 bases, J lost 2 bases, and 3 bases stayed unmatched. CDR3 protein: CAISVRLAGQETQYF. CDR3 in DNA: TGTGCCATCAGTGTCCGACTAGCGGGGCAAGAGACCCAGTACTTC.

The sample holds many counts of this clonotype. V and J are TRBV10-3 and TRBJ2-5, with D unresolved. The germline V and J ends were trimmed by 10 bases and 1 base, with 13 bases remaining between them. Germline CDR1 reads ENHRY; CDR2 reads SYGVKD. This CDR3 contains 13 residues. CDR3 in amino acids: CATSAQPQETQYF. The CDR3 DNA reads as TGTGCCACGTCGGCCCAGCCCCAAGAGACCCAGTACTTC.

This clonotype was picked up a small number of times. The chain is built from TRBV5-4 and TRBJ1-6, with D unresolved. Looked up from germline, CDR1 is SGHNT and CDR2 is YYREEE (reference sequence). The CDR3 runs to 14 residues. V lost 0 bases, J lost 7 bases, and 8 bases lay in between. The CDR3, as DNA: TGTGCCAGCAGCTTGGCCTCAGAGAATTCACCCCTCCACTTT. This gives the protein CASSLASENSPLHF.